These T cell receptor beta chains were read from a single sample in a study of shared clonotypes between healthy human individuals. Profiling relied on immunoSEQ multiplex PCR, and the TCRdb table lists in-frame clones only, not all of them. The sample carries roughly 490,000 clones, over 60% recorded once. Sequenced input: PBMCs. Every receptor here comes from a woman aged 40 to 50 in good health. Some clones in this sample may be carry-over from other donors' samples. The CDR3 runs from the conserved cysteine through the conserved F or W. Fields, in order: V gene, J gene, clone size, CDR3 protein. A clone size is listed for some rows: how often the clone was seen (once, few, many), or a class if it is expanded.

v_call: TRBV6-6
j_call: TRBJ1-5
clone_size: few
cdr3_aa: CATQGAEGYSNQPQHF

v_call: TRBV7-9
j_call: TRBJ1-1
clone_size: -
cdr3_aa: CASSYWVDRATEAFF

v_call: TRBV11-2
j_call: TRBJ2-7
clone_size: many
cdr3_aa: CASSPLAGGPYEQYF

v_call: TRBV25-1
j_call: TRBJ2-5
clone_size: -
cdr3_aa: CASSDPGQFQETQYF

v_call: TRBV19
j_call: TRBJ1-5
clone_size: -
cdr3_aa: CASSLDRVNQPQHF

v_call: TRBV10-3
j_call: TRBJ2-3
clone_size: -
cdr3_aa: CATMSPGQAADTQYF

v_call: TRBV6-1
j_call: TRBJ1-3
clone_size: -
cdr3_aa: CASSEGGVPGNTIYF

v_call: TRBV4-2
j_call: TRBJ2-1
clone_size: -
cdr3_aa: CASSQETGYNEQFF

v_call: TRBV6-1
j_call: TRBJ1-1
clone_size: few
cdr3_aa: CASRGQLNTEAFF

v_call: TRBV18
j_call: TRBJ1-1
clone_size: many
cdr3_aa: CASSPRTGDTEAFF

v_call: TRBV28
j_call: TRBJ2-3
clone_size: -
cdr3_aa: CASSSPDTGTQYF

v_call: TRBV20-1
j_call: TRBJ2-5
clone_size: -
cdr3_aa: CSADTVETQYF

v_call: TRBV28
j_call: TRBJ1-5
clone_size: -
cdr3_aa: CASSLLQATDQPQHF

v_call: TRBV5-1
j_call: TRBJ2-1
clone_size: -
cdr3_aa: CASSYRDSLYNEQFF

v_call: TRBV10-2
j_call: TRBJ2-5
clone_size: few
cdr3_aa: CASSALPPQGEETQYF

v_call: TRBV11-2
j_call: TRBJ2-3
clone_size: once
cdr3_aa: CASSWGGSGSTDTQYF

v_call: TRBV6-5
j_call: TRBJ2-1
clone_size: once
cdr3_aa: CASSYRGAGSWNEQFF

v_call: TRBV5-1
j_call: TRBJ1-4
clone_size: -
cdr3_aa: CASSLGGTEKLFF

v_call: TRBV4-2
j_call: TRBJ2-7
clone_size: once
cdr3_aa: CASRSPGYEQYF

v_call: TRBV23-1
j_call: TRBJ2-6
clone_size: few
cdr3_aa: CASSCGWDGANVLTF

v_call: TRBV7-2
j_call: TRBJ2-1
clone_size: once
cdr3_aa: CASSRGTSAYNEQFF

v_call: TRBV11-2
j_call: TRBJ2-3
clone_size: -
cdr3_aa: CASSPWGAVSTDTQYF

v_call: TRBV13
j_call: TRBJ1-3
clone_size: -
cdr3_aa: CASSLGNSGNTIYF

v_call: TRBV5-1
j_call: TRBJ2-7
clone_size: -
cdr3_aa: CASSFGRAYEQYF

v_call: TRBV30
j_call: TRBJ1-6
clone_size: few
cdr3_aa: CAYATGQSVYNSPLHF

v_call: TRBV10-1
j_call: TRBJ2-3
clone_size: few
cdr3_aa: CASSESRLAGVPDTQYF

v_call: TRBV28
j_call: TRBJ2-7
clone_size: -
cdr3_aa: CASSAHPYEQYF

v_call: TRBV7-9
j_call: TRBJ2-7
clone_size: -
cdr3_aa: CASSAAGPTYEQYF

v_call: TRBV4-1
j_call: TRBJ2-2
clone_size: -
cdr3_aa: CASSQGYVTGGSLGELFF

v_call: TRBV7-3
j_call: TRBJ2-6
clone_size: -
cdr3_aa: CASSLTGSAGLRGANVLTF

v_call: TRBV27
j_call: TRBJ2-7
clone_size: few
cdr3_aa: CASSPGLAGVHEQYF

v_call: TRBV6-1
j_call: TRBJ2-7
clone_size: -
cdr3_aa: CASRDRGSSYEQYF

v_call: TRBV28
j_call: TRBJ2-1
clone_size: -
cdr3_aa: CASNPPGHKTWNEQFF

v_call: TRBV7-2
j_call: TRBJ2-7
clone_size: few
cdr3_aa: CASSPAGGFEYEQYF

v_call: TRBV29-1
j_call: TRBJ2-1
clone_size: -
cdr3_aa: CSVGQGAYNEQFF

v_call: TRBV7-3
j_call: TRBJ2-7
clone_size: -
cdr3_aa: CASSLSSNGPYEQYF

v_call: TRBV6-4
j_call: TRBJ2-3
clone_size: many
cdr3_aa: CASSVSGSTDTQYF

v_call: TRBV29-1
j_call: TRBJ2-3
clone_size: -
cdr3_aa: CSVGTGADTQYF

v_call: TRBV2
j_call: TRBJ2-7
clone_size: -
cdr3_aa: CASSDQPRVYEQYF

v_call: TRBV7-8
j_call: TRBJ1-2
clone_size: -
cdr3_aa: CASSARDGANHYGYTF

v_call: TRBV6-1
j_call: TRBJ1-5
clone_size: -
cdr3_aa: CASSTGTGTSQPQHF

v_call: TRBV7-9
j_call: TRBJ1-1
clone_size: -
cdr3_aa: CASSLLGGNTEAFF

v_call: TRBV29-1
j_call: TRBJ1-2
clone_size: few
cdr3_aa: CSVIFSNYGYTF